This T cell receptor (beta chain) was sequenced in a study of cytomegalovirus exposure and HLA in healthy donors. PCR primers comprised 60 Vbeta and 13 Jbeta primers. Profiled with immunoSEQ multiplex PCR; TCRdb holds only in-frame clones, not every one. This sample yields over 150,000 clones, of which around four fifths are seen a single time; about 10% belongs to the top ten. The CDR3 length is 13 residues. In germline, CDR1 is MNHNS, CDR2 SASEGT. V gave up 7 bases and J gave up 4 bases; unmatched junction bases: 4. The origin of this receptor is a man aged 45-65 years in good health and CMV-seropositive. The sequenced material came from PBMCs. The chain joins TRBV6-1 to TRBJ1-5; 7 bases match TRBD1. CDR3 sequence: CASTGTENQPQHF. Here the CDR3 DNA reads TGTGCCAGCACTGGGACAGAGAATCAGCCCCAGCATTTT.